This T cell receptor (beta chain) was recorded in a study of T cell responses to AZD1222 COVID-19 vaccine. Study observations and caveats: Seropositive AZD1222 recipients at baseline numbered only 5 to 7.

Germline CDR1 SGHNT, CDR2 YYREEE (reference sequence). V lost 3 bases, J lost 2 bases, and 9 bases lay in between. CDR3 length: 14 residues. Profiling relied on immunoSEQ multiplex PCR, and the TCRdb table lists in-frame clones only, not all of them. This table has some 99,000 clones, nearly 90% appearing once. Comments on this clone: Its antigen is unknown.

This chain connects TRBV5-4 to TRBJ2-1; D is possibly TRBD2 (5 bases). This clonotype was obtained from an adult in good health. The source was peripheral blood, collected on day 0 of MenACWY control vaccination. CDR3 amino acids: CASSSTGTYNEQFF. The CDR3 DNA follows: TGTGCCAGCAGCTCGACCGGGACCTACAATGAGCAGTTCTTC. Filled out from reference TRBV5-4 and TRBJ2-1, the complete variable domain reads ETGVTQSPTHLIKTRGQQVTLRCSSQSGHNTVSWYQQALGQGPQFIFQYYREEENGRGNFPPRFSGLQFPNYSSELNVNALELDDSALYLCASSSTGTYNEQFFGPGTRLTVL.